A single T cell receptor (beta chain) is shown here with its context. Sequencing used immunoSEQ multiplex PCR; TCRdb keeps in-frame clones, though not all of them. The repertoire holds around 300,000 clones, more than 80% seen once, with roughly 2.3% in the top ten. This sample was taken from a study of blood T cell repertoires in COVID-19. About the research overall: PBMCs, B-cell-depleted T cells, or T cells were the source of the cDNA or gDNA that made up the material.

CDR1 is SEHNR, CDR2 FQNEAQ, per germline (reference sequence). After removal of 1 base from V and 6 bases from J, the junction contained 10 bases not matched to a gene. The CDR3 covers 16 residues. Material: PBMCs or T cells enriched from blood (not recorded which). The sequence derives from a woman between 18 and 29 years old who had recovered from COVID-19. The chain employs TRBV7-9 and TRBJ1-1, with TRBD1 identical over 8 bases. The CDR3 sequence: CASSLGMQGAGAEAFF. The CDR3 nucleotides read TGTGCCAGCAGCTTAGGGATGCAGGGGGCAGGGGCTGAAGCTTTCTTT.